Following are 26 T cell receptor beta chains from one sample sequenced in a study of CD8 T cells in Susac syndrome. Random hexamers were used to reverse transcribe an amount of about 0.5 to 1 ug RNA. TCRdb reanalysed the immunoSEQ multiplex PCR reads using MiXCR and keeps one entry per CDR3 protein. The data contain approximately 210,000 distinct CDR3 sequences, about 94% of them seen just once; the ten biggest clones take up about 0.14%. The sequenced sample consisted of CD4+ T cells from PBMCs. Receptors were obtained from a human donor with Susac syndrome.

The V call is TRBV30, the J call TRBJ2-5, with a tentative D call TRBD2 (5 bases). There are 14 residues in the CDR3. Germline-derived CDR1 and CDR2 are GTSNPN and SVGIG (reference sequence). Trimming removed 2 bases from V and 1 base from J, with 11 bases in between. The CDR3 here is CAWSRLTLQETQYF. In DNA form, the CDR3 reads TGTGCCTGGAGTCGACTAACCCTCCAAGAGACCCAGTACTTC.

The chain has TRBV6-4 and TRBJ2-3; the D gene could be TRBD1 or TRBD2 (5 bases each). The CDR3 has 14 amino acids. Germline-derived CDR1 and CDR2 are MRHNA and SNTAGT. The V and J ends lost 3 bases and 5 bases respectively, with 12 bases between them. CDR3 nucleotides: TGTGCCAGCAGTGAAAACGGGGCGCAAGATACGCAGTATTTT. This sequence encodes CASSENGAQDTQYF.

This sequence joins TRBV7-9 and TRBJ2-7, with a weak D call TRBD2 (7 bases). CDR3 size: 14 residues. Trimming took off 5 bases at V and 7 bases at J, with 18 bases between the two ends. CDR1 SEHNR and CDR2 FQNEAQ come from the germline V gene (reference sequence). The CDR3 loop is CASSPDAGAWEQYF. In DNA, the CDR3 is TGTGCCAGCAGCCCCGATGCGGGGGCGTGGGAGCAGTACTTC.

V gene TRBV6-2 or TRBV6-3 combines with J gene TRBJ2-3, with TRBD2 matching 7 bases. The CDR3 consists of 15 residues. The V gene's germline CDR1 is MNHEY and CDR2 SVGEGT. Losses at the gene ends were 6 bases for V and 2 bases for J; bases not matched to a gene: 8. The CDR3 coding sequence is TGTGCCAGCAGGACGGTGAGCGGGAACACAGATACGCAGTATTTT. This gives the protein CASRTVSGNTDTQYF.

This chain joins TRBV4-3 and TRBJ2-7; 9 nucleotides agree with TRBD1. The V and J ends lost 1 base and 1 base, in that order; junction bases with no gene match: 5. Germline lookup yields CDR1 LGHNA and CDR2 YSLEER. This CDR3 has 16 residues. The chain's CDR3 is CASSQAKTGGSYEQYF. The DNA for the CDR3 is TGCGCCAGCAGCCAAGCCAAGACAGGGGGATCCTACGAGCAGTACTTC.

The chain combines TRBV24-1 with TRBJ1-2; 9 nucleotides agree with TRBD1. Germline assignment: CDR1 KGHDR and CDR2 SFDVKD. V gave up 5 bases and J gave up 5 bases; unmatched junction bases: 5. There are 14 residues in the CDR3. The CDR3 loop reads CATSGLGQGYGYTF. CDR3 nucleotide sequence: TGTGCCACCAGTGGTCTGGGACAGGGATATGGCTACACCTTC.

The CDR3 DNA reads TGTGCCAGCAGTTTTGCCGGGGAAGAGACCCAGTACTTC. This codes for CASSFAGEETQYF. The chain links TRBV12-3 or TRBV12-4 to TRBJ2-5, with D perhaps matching TRBD2 (5 bases). The V end lost 3 bases, the J end lost 3 bases, and 8 bases lay between the germline ends. This CDR3 is built from 13 residues.

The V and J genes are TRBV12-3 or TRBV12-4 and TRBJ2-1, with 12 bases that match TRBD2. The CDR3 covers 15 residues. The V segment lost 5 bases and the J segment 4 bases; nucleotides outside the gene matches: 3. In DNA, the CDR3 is TGTGCCAGCAGTCCACTAGCGGGGGGTTACAATGAGCAGTTCTTC. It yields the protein CASSPLAGGYNEQFF.

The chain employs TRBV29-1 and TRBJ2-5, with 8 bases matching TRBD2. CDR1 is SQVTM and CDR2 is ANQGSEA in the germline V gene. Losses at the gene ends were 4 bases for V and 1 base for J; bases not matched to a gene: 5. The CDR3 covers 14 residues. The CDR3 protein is CSVGPAGAQETQYF. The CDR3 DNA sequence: TGCAGCGTTGGTCCAGCGGGAGCCCAAGAGACCCAGTACTTC.

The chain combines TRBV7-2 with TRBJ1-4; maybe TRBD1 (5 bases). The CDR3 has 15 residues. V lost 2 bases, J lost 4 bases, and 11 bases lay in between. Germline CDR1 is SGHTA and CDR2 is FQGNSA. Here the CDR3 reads CASSLSPGFNEKLFF. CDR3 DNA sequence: TGTGCCAGCAGCTTAAGTCCAGGGTTTAATGAAAAACTGTTTTTT.

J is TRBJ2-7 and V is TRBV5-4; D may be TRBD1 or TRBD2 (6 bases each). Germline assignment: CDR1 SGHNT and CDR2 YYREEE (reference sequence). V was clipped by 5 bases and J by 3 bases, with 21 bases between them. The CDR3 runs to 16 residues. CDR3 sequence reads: CASRPGRGGQIYEQYF. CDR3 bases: TGTGCCAGCAGACCTGGTCGAGGGGGGCAAATCTACGAGCAGTACTTC.

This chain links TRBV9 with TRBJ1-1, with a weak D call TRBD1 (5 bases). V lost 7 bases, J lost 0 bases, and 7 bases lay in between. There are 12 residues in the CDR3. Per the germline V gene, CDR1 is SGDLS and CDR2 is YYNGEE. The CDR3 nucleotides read TGTGCCAGCGCGACAGTGAACACTGAAGCTTTCTTT. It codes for CASATVNTEAFF.

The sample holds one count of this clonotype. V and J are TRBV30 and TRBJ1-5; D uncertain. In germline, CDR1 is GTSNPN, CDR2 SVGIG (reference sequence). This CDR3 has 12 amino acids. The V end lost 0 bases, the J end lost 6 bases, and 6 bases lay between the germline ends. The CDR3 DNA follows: TGTGCCTGGAGTGTACCGCCTCAGCCCCAGCATTTT. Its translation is CAWSVPPQPQHF.

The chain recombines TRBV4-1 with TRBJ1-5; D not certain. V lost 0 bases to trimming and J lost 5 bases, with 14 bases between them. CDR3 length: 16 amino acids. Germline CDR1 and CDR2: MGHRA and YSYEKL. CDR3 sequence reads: CASSQDGDVGHQPQHF. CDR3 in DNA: TGCGCCAGCAGCCAAGACGGAGACGTAGGTCATCAGCCCCAGCATTTT.

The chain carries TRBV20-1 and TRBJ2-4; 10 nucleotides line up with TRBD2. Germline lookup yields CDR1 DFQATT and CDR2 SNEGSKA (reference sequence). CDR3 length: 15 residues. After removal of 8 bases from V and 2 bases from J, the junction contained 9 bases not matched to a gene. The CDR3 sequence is CSSYSSGGTKNIQYF. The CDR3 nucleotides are TGCAGTAGTTATTCTAGCGGGGGAACCAAAAACATTCAGTACTTC.

DNA of the CDR3: TGTGCCAGCAGCTTAGGTCGGCACTACGAGCAGTACTTC. Translated: CASSLGRHYEQYF. The chain joins TRBV7-8 to TRBJ2-7, with no clear D. V lost 1 base and J lost 3, with 7 bases in between. Germline V gene sequence: CDR1 SGHVS, CDR2 FQNEAQ. This CDR3 is 13 amino acids long.

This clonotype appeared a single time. In DNA, the CDR3 is TGTGCCAGCTCACCACCGTCCCGGATCTATGGCTACACCTTC. It encodes CASSPPSRIYGYTF. The genes are TRBV18 and TRBJ1-2; D is undetermined. CDR1 is KGHSH and CDR2 is LQKENI in the germline V gene. CDR3 size: 14 residues. V lost 0 bases and J 4 bases, leaving 9 bases between the germline ends. Drawing the rest from reference TRBV18 and TRBJ1-2, the complete variable domain is NAGVMQNPRHLVRRRGQEARLRCSPMKGHSHVYWYRQLPEEGLKFMVYLQKENIIDESGMPKERFSAEFPKEGPSILRIQQVVRGDSAAYFCASSPPSRIYGYTFGSGTRLTVV.

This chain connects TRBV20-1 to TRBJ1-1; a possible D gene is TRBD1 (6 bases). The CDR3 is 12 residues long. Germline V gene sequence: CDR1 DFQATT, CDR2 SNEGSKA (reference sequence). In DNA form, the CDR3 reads TGCAGGGGGGGGCAGGGGAACACTGAAGCTTTCTTT. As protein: CRGGQGNTEAFF.

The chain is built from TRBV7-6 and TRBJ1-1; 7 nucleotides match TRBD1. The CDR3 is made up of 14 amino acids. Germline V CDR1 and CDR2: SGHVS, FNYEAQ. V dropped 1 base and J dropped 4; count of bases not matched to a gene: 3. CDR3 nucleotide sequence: TGTGCCAGCAGCTTAGATTCAGGGGGCACTGAAGCTTTCTTT. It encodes CASSLDSGGTEAFF.

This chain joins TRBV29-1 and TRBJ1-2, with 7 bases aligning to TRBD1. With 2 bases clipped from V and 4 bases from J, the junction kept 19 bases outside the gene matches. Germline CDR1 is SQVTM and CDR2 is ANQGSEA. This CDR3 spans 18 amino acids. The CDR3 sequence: CSVEYRGNGSGDGYGYTF. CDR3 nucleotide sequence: TGCAGCGTTGAATACAGGGGTAACGGGTCCGGGGACGGCTATGGCTACACCTTC. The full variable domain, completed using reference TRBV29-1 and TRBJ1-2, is SAVISQKPSRDICQRGTSLTIQCQVDSQVTMMFWYRQQPGQSLTLIATANQGSEATYESGFVIDKFPISRPNLTFSTLTVSNMSPEDSSIYLCSVEYRGNGSGDGYGYTFGSGTRLTVV.

CDR3 region: CASSSTIQRYF. CDR3 sequence (DNA): TGTGCCAGCAGTTCGACGATCCAGCGGTACTTC. V usage is TRBV6-6 and J usage is TRBJ2-7; D not certain. The germline V and J ends were trimmed by 4 bases and 12 bases, with 13 bases remaining between them. The germline CDR1 and CDR2 sequences are MNHNY and SVGAGI (reference sequence). The CDR3 sequence is 11 residues long.

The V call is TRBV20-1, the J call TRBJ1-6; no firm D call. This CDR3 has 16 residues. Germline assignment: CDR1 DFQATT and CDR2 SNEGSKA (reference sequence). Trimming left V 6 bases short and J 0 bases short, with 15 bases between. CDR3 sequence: CSATQAQSSYNSPLHF. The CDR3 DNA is TGCAGTGCAACCCAGGCTCAGAGCTCCTATAATTCACCCCTCCACTTT.

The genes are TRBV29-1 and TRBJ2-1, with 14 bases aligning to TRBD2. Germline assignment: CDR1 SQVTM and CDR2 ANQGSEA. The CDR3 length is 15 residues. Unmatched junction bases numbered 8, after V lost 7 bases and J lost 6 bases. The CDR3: CSAPKTSGGANEQFF. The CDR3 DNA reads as TGCAGCGCCCCAAAGACTAGCGGGGGGGCCAATGAGCAGTTCTTC.

The CDR3: CSARDWSSGKTYEQYF. The DNA for the CDR3 is TGCAGTGCTAGAGATTGGTCTAGCGGGAAAACCTACGAGCAGTACTTC. This chain joins TRBV20-1 and TRBJ2-7; 9 bases align to TRBD2. Germline values: CDR1 DFQATT, CDR2 SNEGSKA (reference sequence). With V trimmed by 0 bases and J by 2 bases, 8 bases remained unmatched. This CDR3 region has 16 residues.

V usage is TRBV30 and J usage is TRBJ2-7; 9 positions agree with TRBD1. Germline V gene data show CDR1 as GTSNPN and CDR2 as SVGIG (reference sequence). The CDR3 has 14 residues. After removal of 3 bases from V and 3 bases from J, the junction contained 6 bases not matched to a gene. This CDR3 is CAWRDRGQIYEQYF. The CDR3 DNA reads TGTGCCTGGAGGGACAGGGGACAAATCTACGAGCAGTACTTC. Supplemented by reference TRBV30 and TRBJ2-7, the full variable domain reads SQTIHQWPATLVQPVGSPLSLECTVEGTSNPNLYWYRQAAGRGLQLLFYSVGIGQISSEVPQNLSASRPQDRQFILSSKKLLLSDSGFYLCAWRDRGQIYEQYFGPGTRLTVT.

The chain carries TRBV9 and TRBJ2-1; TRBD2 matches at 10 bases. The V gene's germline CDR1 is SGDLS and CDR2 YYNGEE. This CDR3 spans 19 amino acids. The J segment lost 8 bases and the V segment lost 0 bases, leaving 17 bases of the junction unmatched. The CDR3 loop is CASSVASPSGGPRGDEQFF. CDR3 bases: TGTGCCAGCAGCGTAGCTAGTCCTAGCGGGGGTCCGAGGGGCGATGAGCAGTTCTTC.